This T cell receptor beta chain was observed in a study of identical twins. Findings and limits, study-wide: Out-of-frame alpha sequences common to twins exhibited a surplus of low generation probability. Memory repertoires lacked the insertion deficit that abundant cord blood beta clonotypes showed.

In this sample, this clonotype turned up many times. As yet, its antigen is unknown. V lost 4 bases to trimming and J lost 6 bases, with 13 bases between them. The germline V gene has CDR1 SGHTA and CDR2 FQGTGA. This CDR3 region has 13 residues. Unique molecular identifiers were present on the cDNA, and a universal primer site came from template switching. MiXCR was run by TCRdb on the 5' RACE reads, yielding one entry per CDR3 protein. Here the sample spans roughly 470,000 distinct CDR3 sequences, roughly an eighth being singletons. The sample was also reused in another study, on yellow fever vaccine responses in identical twins.

The source material was CD4+ T cells sorted from blood. The V gene is TRBV7-3, the J gene TRBJ2-7; D unclear. This TCR came from a woman aged 18-30 years in good health. CDR3 protein: CASSSSYAAEQYF. In DNA, the CDR3 is TGTGCCAGCAGCTCCTCATACGCGGCCGAGCAGTACTTC.